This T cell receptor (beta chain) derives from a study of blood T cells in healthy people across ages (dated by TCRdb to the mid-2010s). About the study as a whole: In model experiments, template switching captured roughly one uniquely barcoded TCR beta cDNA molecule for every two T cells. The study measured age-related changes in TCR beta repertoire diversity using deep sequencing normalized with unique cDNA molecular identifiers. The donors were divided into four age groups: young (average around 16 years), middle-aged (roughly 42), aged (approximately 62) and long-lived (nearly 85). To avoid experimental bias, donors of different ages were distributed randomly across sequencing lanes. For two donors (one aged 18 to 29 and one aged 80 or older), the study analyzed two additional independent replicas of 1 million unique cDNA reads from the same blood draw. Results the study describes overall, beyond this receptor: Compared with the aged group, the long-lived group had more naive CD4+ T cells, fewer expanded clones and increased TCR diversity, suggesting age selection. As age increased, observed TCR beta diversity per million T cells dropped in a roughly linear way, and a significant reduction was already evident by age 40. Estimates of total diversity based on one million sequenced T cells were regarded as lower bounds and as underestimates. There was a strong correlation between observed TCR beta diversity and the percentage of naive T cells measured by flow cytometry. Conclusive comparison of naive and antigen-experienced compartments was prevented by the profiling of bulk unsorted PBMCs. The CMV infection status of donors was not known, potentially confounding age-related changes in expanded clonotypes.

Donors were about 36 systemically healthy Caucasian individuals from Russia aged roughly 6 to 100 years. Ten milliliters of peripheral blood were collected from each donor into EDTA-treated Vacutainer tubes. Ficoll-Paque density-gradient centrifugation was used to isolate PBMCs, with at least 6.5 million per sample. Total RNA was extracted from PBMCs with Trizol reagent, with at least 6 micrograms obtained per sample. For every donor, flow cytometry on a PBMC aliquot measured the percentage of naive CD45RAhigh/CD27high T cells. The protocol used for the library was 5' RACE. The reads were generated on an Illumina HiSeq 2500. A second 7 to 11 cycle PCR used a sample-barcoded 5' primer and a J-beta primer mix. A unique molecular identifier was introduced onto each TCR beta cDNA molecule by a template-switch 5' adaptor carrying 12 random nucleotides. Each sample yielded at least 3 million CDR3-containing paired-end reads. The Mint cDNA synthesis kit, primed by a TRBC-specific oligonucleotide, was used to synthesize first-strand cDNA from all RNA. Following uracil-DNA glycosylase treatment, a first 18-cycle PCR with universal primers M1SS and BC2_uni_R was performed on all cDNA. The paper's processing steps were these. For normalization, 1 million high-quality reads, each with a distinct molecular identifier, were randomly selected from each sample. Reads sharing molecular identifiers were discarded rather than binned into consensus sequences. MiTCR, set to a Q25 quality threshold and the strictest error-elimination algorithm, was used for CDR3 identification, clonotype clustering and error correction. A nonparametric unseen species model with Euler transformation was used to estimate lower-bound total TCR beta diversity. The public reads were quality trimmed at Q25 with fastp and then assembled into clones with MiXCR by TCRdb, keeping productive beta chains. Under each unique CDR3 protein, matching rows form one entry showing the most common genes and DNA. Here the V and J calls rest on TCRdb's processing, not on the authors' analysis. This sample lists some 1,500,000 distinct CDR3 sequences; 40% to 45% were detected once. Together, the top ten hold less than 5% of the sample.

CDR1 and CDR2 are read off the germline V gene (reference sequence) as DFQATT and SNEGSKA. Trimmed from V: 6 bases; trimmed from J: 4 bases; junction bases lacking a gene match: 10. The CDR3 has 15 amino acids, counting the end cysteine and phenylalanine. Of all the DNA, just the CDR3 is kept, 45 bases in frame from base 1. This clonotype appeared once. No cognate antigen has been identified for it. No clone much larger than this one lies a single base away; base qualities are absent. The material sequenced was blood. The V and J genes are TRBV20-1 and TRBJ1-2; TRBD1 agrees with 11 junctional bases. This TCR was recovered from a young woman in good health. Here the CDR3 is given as CSARRTGGVSYGYTF. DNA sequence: TGCAGTGCCAGACGGACAGGGGGCGTTAGCTATGGCTACACCTTC.